Below, 14 T cell receptor beta chains from the same sample are listed, as sequenced in a study of T cells in Graves' hyperthyroidism and ophthalmopathy. It was RNA transcripts that yielded the amplified TCR beta CDR3 regions. The HTBI primer set drove a first-round RT-PCR of the TCR CDR3. TCRdb redid the calling of the multiplex PCR reads with MiXCR, one entry per CDR3 protein. This table has hundreds of thousands of distinct CDR3 sequences, 35% to 40% appearing once. Specimen: blood. The receptors derive from a young man with Graves' hyperthyroidism.

The chain joins TRBV4-1 to TRBJ1-5; D remains ambiguous. V gave up 8 bases and J gave up 6 bases, with 14 bases separating them. Per germline, CDR1 MGHRA and CDR2 YSYEKL. The CDR3 spans 13 residues. CDR3 bases: TGCGCCAGCGGACCCACAACCGTTCAGCCCCAGCATTTT. Its translation is CASGPTTVQPQHF.

J is TRBJ2-7 and V is TRBV6-1; perhaps TRBD2 as D (5 bases). Trimming pared 8 bases from V and 4 bases from J, leaving 12 bases between. The CDR3 sequence is 12 residues long. Germline CDR1 MNHNS, CDR2 SASEGT. CDR3 nucleotides: TGTGCCAGCGCTCGCGGGTTATACGAGCAGTACTTC. Translated, it gives CASARGLYEQYF.

CDR3 nucleotides: TGTGCCAGCAGTCCCCTGGAAGGCGGGGGAGAGACCCAGTACTTC. Protein: CASSPLEGGGETQYF. The gene calls are TRBV6-5 and TRBJ2-5, with TRBD2 identical over 7 bases. V lost 5 bases to trimming and J lost 4 bases; unmatched junction nucleotides: 10. CDR1 MNHEY and CDR2 SVGAGI come from the germline V gene. The CDR3 loop spans 15 amino acids.

This clonotype was seen a handful of times. The J gene is TRBJ2-5, the V gene TRBV5-1; tentatively, D is TRBD1 (6 bases). V dropped 2 bases and J dropped 5 bases, with 13 bases sitting between them. The V gene's germline CDR1 is SGHRS and CDR2 YFSETQ. The CDR3 spans 14 residues. The CDR3 here is CASSFLGQGETQYF. The CDR3 DNA sequence: TGCGCCAGCAGCTTTCTGGGGCAGGGGGAGACCCAGTACTTC. The full variable domain, completed using reference TRBV5-1 and TRBJ2-5, is KAGVTQTPRYLIKTRGQQVTLSCSPISGHRSVSWYQQTPGQGLQFLFEYFSETQRNKGNFPGRFSGRQFSNSRSEMNVSTLELGDSALYLCASSFLGQGETQYFGPGTRLLVL.

This clonotype came up a few times. Here the CDR3 reads CASTATGSSQPQHF. The DNA for the CDR3 is TGTGCCAGCACCGCTACAGGGAGTTCTCAGCCCCAGCATTTT. This chain links TRBV12-3 or TRBV12-4 with TRBJ1-5; possible D gene TRBD1, 6 bases. This CDR3 is built from 14 residues. The germline V and J ends were trimmed by 7 bases and 6 bases, with 16 bases remaining between them.

The table lists this clonotype with many counts. The J gene is TRBJ1-1, the V gene TRBV29-1; 7 bases are a match to TRBD1. This CDR3 contains 13 residues. Trimming removed 4 bases from V and 2 bases from J; junction bases left unmatched: 4. Germline assignment: CDR1 SQVTM and CDR2 ANQGSEA. This CDR3 is CSVGRQGNTEAFF. For the CDR3, the DNA is TGCAGCGTTGGAAGACAGGGAAACACTGAAGCTTTCTTT.

This clonotype was detected ten times or more. The V call is TRBV29-1, the J call TRBJ2-2, with D tentatively TRBD2 (6 bases). Germline-derived CDR1 and CDR2 are SQVTM and ANQGSEA. The CDR3 extends over 14 amino acids. Trimming cost V 6 bases and J 1 base, with 12 bases left between them. In DNA form, the CDR3 reads TGCAGCGTAGAATCGGGACTGAACACCGGGGAGCTGTTTTTT. Its protein is CSVESGLNTGELFF.

This clonotype was picked up a small number of times. Germline and junction disagree at one end, which may indicate a read error. This chain uses TRBV10-2 with TRBJ1-1; tentative D call: TRBD1 (5 bases). Germline V gene lookup returns CDR1 WSHSY and CDR2 SAAADI. The CDR3 runs to 12 residues. CDR3 DNA: TGTGCCAGCACCGGGACCGCCTATGAAGCTTTCTTT. As protein: CASTGTAYEAFF.

J is TRBJ1-1 and V is TRBV12-3 or TRBV12-4; 8 bases match TRBD1. This CDR3 region has 13 residues. V shed 5 bases and J 6 bases; nucleotides not matched to a gene: 5. The CDR3 is CASSHLQGAEAFF. The CDR3 nucleotides are TGTGCCAGCAGTCATTTACAGGGGGCTGAAGCTTTCTTT.

This clonotype came up a few times. J is TRBJ2-5 and V is TRBV7-8; 12 bases are a match to TRBD1. V lost 1 base and J lost 4; bases outside the gene matches: 4. This CDR3 has 16 amino acids. The germline gives CDR1 SGHVS, CDR2 FQNEAQ. Here the CDR3 DNA reads TGTGCCAGCAGCTTAGACGGGACAGGGGGCCCAGAGACCCAGTACTTC. Residues: CASSLDGTGGPETQYF.

To note about this clonotype: With a much larger clone just one base away, this may be a read error. CDR3 sequence: CASSGGDRVF. CDR3 sequence (DNA): TGTGCCAGCAGTGGTGGGGACAGGGTCTTC. The chain has TRBV2 and TRBJ2-7; the match to TRBD1 covers 9 bases. The CDR3 covers 10 residues. Germline lookup yields CDR1 SNHLY and CDR2 FYNNEI.

This clonotype was recorded many times. This chain links TRBV5-1 with TRBJ1-2; 7 bases fit TRBD1. Trimming removed 0 bases from V and 8 bases from J; junction bases left unmatched: 4. Germline V lookup: CDR1 SGHRS, CDR2 YFSETQ. The CDR3 has 13 amino acids. The CDR3 nucleotides are TGCGCCAGCAGCTTGGCAGGGGGTAGCGGCTACACCTTC. Encoded protein: CASSLAGGSGYTF.

The J gene is TRBJ2-7, the V gene TRBV20-1, with a tentative D call TRBD2 (6 bases). Germline values: CDR1 DFQATT, CDR2 SNEGSKA (reference sequence). V was shortened by 6 bases and J by 3 bases, with 21 bases between the two germline ends. The CDR3 extends over 15 amino acids. CDR3 in DNA: TGCAGTGCCCCGGCGGGGCAGGGTGGGTACTACGAGCAGTACTTC. This translates into CSAPAGQGGYYEQYF.

This clonotype has just a few counts. The rearrangement joins TRBV7-2 to TRBJ1-2; TRBD1 aligns across 9 bases. Trimming cost V 5 bases and J 4 bases; bases outside gene matches: 14. CDR3 length: 17 amino acids. From germline, CDR1 is SGHTA and CDR2 FQGNSA. This CDR3 is CASSLTLRDRAFYGYTF. CDR3 coding DNA: TGTGCCAGCAGCCTGACCCTCCGGGACAGGGCGTTCTATGGCTACACCTTC.